Listed here are 29 T cell receptor beta chains from one sample, sequenced in a study of sequential checkpoint blockade in melanoma. The treatment here: randomized to nivolumab then ipilimumab (arm A) or the reverse (arm B). The assay was immunoSEQ multiplex PCR, and TCRdb's table has in-frame clones only and misses some. The table shows 26,000 or so clones, with roughly 91% occurring only once. Specimen: CD8+ T cells sorted from blood (inferred from file names), collected from a patient given nivolumab and ipilimumab in sequence. These receptors all stem from a human donor with melanoma.

The V gene is TRBV10-3, the J gene TRBJ1-3; tentatively, D is TRBD1 (5 bases). Germline V CDR1 and CDR2: ENHRY, SYGVKD. The germline V and J ends were trimmed by 7 bases and 4 bases, with 23 bases remaining between them. This CDR3 region has 17 residues. This CDR3 is CAIMGTTEAVLGNTIYF. CDR3 nucleotide sequence: TGTGCCATCATGGGCACGACAGAAGCCGTATTGGGAAACACCATATATTTT.

The chain recombines TRBV27 with TRBJ1-1; 8 nucleotides line up with TRBD1. With 3 bases clipped from V and 6 bases from J, the junction kept 12 bases outside the gene matches. This CDR3 region has 16 residues. Germline V lookup: CDR1 MNHEY, CDR2 SMNVEV (reference sequence). CDR3 sequence (DNA): TGTGCCAGCAGTTTCACAGGGACAGGCTTTGGGGCTGAAGCTTTCTTT. Amino acids: CASSFTGTGFGAEAFF.

This clone was detected once. The CDR3 DNA sequence: TGTGCCAGCAGCGTAGGAGGGGGTCCAACCTACGAGCAGTACTTC. It specifies CASSVGGGPTYEQYF. The rearrangement joins TRBV9 to TRBJ2-7, with TRBD1 as a possible D gene (6 bases). Germline V CDR1 and CDR2: SGDLS, YYNGEE. The CDR3 is 15 amino acids. Trimming cost V 0 bases and J 2 bases, with 12 bases left between them.

CDR3 sequence reads: CASGRGTGQYF. CDR3 DNA: TGTGCCAGCGGGCGGGGGACCGGACAATATTTT. This chain joins TRBV25-1 and TRBJ1-3; a weak D match, TRBD1 (5 bases). Trimming removed 8 bases from V and 15 bases from J, with 17 bases in between. CDR1 is MGHDK and CDR2 is SYGVNS in the germline V gene. This CDR3 has 11 amino acids.

The CDR3 loop reads CSVEGGALAGSTDTQYF. CDR3 in DNA: TGCAGCGTTGAAGGAGGTGCACTAGCGGGGTCCACAGATACGCAGTATTTT. The rearrangement joins TRBV29-1 to TRBJ2-3; TRBD2 aligns across 10 bases. V lost 1 base, J lost 2 bases, and 9 bases stayed unmatched. The length of the CDR3 is 17 residues. The germline V gene encodes CDR1 SQVTM and CDR2 ANQGSEA.

The rearrangement joins TRBV6-1 to TRBJ2-2, with 14 bases identical to TRBD2. CDR3 length: 21 amino acids. From germline, CDR1 is MNHNS and CDR2 SASEGT. After removal of 2 bases from V and 0 bases from J, the junction contained 11 bases not matched to a gene. The CDR3 protein is CASSESGTSGRITTNTGELFF. Here the CDR3 DNA reads TGTGCCAGCAGTGAATCTGGGACTAGCGGGAGAATCACGACGAACACCGGGGAGCTGTTTTTT.

This chain connects TRBV7-9 to TRBJ2-4, with 8 positions matching TRBD1. The CDR3 runs 14 residues. Per germline, CDR1 SEHNR and CDR2 FQNEAQ (reference sequence). Trimming at V came to 5 bases and at J to 2 bases, leaving 2 bases not matched to a gene. CDR3 in DNA: TGTGCCAGCAGCCGGACAGGGTCCAAAAACATTCAGTACTTC. Its translation is CASSRTGSKNIQYF.

This rearrangement joins TRBV27 to TRBJ2-2; maybe TRBD2 (5 bases). CDR3 length: 13 amino acids. CDR1 is MNHEY, CDR2 SMNVEV, per germline (reference sequence). Trimming removed 7 bases from V and 0 bases from J, with 6 bases in between. CDR3 residues: CASTGANTGELFF. The CDR3 DNA is TGTGCCAGCACCGGGGCGAACACCGGGGAGCTGTTTTTT.

This chain joins TRBV28 and TRBJ2-3, with 13 bases identical to TRBD2. V dropped 8 bases and J dropped 1; count of bases not matched to a gene: 12. The CDR3 is 18 amino acids. Germline values: CDR1 MDHEN, CDR2 SYDVKM. Here the CDR3 DNA reads TGTGCCAGCCGACGACGGACTAGCGGGAGAGGCGGCACAGATACGCAGTATTTT. Translation: CASRRRTSGRGGTDTQYF.

V usage is TRBV4-3 and J usage is TRBJ2-5; 8 bases agree with TRBD2. This CDR3 region has 16 residues. The germline gives CDR1 LGHNA, CDR2 YSLEER. J was trimmed by 0 bases and V by 4 bases; bases with no gene match: 7. CDR3 bases: TGCGCCAGCAGCCCAACTAGCGGCCAGTACCAAGAGACCCAGTACTTC. Amino acid sequence: CASSPTSGQYQETQYF.

This chain links TRBV13 with TRBJ2-1, with 7 bases identical to TRBD2. The CDR3 runs to 17 residues. In germline, CDR1 is PRHDT, CDR2 FYEKMQ (reference sequence). J was trimmed by 1 base and V by 1 base; bases with no gene match: 7. CDR3: CASSLVLSGVSYNEQFF. CDR3 nucleotides: TGTGCCAGCAGCTTAGTCTTGAGCGGGGTGTCCTACAATGAGCAGTTCTTC.

The CDR3 protein is CASSFTGNQPQHF. For the CDR3, the DNA is TGTGCCAGCAGTTTCACAGGGAATCAGCCCCAGCATTTT. The genes are TRBV27 and TRBJ1-5, with D possibly being TRBD1 (6 bases). Germline V gene sequence: CDR1 MNHEY, CDR2 SMNVEV (reference sequence). With 3 bases removed from V and 4 bases from J, the gap between germline ends came to 7 bases. CDR3 length equals 13 residues.

The chain uses TRBV7-2 and TRBJ2-5; tentatively, D is TRBD2 (6 bases). This CDR3 comprises 11 residues. Trimming took 5 bases from V and 9 from J, leaving 10 bases between them. Looked up from germline, CDR1 is SGHTA and CDR2 is FQGNSA. The CDR3: CASSPGVPQYF. The CDR3, as DNA: TGTGCCAGCAGCCCGGGGGTGCCCCAGTACTTC. The entire variable domain, with the rest obtained from reference TRBV7-2 and TRBJ2-5, is as follows: GAGVSQSPSNKVTEKGKDVELRCDPISGHTALYWYRQSLGQGLEFLIYFQGNSAPDKSGLPSDRFSAERTGGSVSTLTIQRTQQEDSAVYLCASSPGVPQYFGPGTRLLVL.

The gene calls are TRBV6-6 and TRBJ1-2; a possible D gene is TRBD1 (5 bases). Looked up from germline, CDR1 is MNHNY and CDR2 is SVGAGI (reference sequence). This CDR3 contains 15 residues. V lost 2 bases, J lost 4 bases, and 14 bases lay in between. The CDR3: CASSYEAGRFYGYTF. The CDR3 DNA reads as TGTGCCAGCAGTTACGAGGCAGGGCGTTTCTATGGCTACACCTTC.

The CDR3 DNA reads as TGTGCCACCAGCAGGGTGGTAGGGGACAGGGGGTCCCACGAGCAGTACTTC. This translates into CATSRVVGDRGSHEQYF. The J gene is TRBJ2-7, the V gene TRBV15, with TRBD1 matching 11 bases. J lost 5 bases, V lost 3 bases, and 12 bases had no gene match. This CDR3 spans 17 amino acids. Per the germline V gene, CDR1 is LNHNV and CDR2 is YYDKDF (reference sequence).

The gene calls are TRBV4-2 and TRBJ2-4; 11 bases map to TRBD2. CDR3 length: 18 residues. V was clipped by 0 bases and J by 9 bases; unmatched bases: 13. Germline values: CDR1 LGHNA, CDR2 YNFKEQ. Here the CDR3 reads CASSQDRGSGGATGIQYF. The CDR3 nucleotides read TGTGCCAGCAGCCAAGATCGAGGTAGCGGGGGGGCCACCGGCATTCAGTACTTC.

The V call is TRBV27, the J call TRBJ2-3, with D tentatively TRBD2 (6 bases). Germline assignment: CDR1 MNHEY and CDR2 SMNVEV (reference sequence). Trimming left V 4 bases short and J 2 bases short, with 13 bases between. There are 15 residues in the CDR3. The CDR3 is CASSSFSGHTDTQYF. DNA of the CDR3: TGTGCCAGCAGTTCCTTTAGCGGCCACACAGATACGCAGTATTTT.

The rearrangement uses TRBV4-1 and TRBJ2-5; D is possibly TRBD2 (7 bases). The J call may be in error: the DNA end matches TRBJ2-7 better. The CDR3 is 15 residues long. Germline assignment: CDR1 MGHRA and CDR2 YSYEKL. The CDR3 DNA sequence: TGCGCCAGCAGCCAAGACGAGGGGGGGGTCTACGAGCAGTACTTC. Protein product: CASSQDEGGVYEQYF.

V is TRBV19 and J is TRBJ2-1; 8 bases map to TRBD2. V was pared by 4 bases and J by 4 bases, with 6 bases of the junction left unmatched. Germline V lookup: CDR1 LNHDA, CDR2 SQIVND (reference sequence). The CDR3 sequence is 15 residues long. The CDR3 DNA reads TGTGCCAGTAGTACACCTAGCGGGCCGTACAATGAGCAGTTCTTC. It codes for CASSTPSGPYNEQFF.

The V and J genes are TRBV6-9 and TRBJ2-7, with D uncertain. This CDR3 spans 11 amino acids. Germline V CDR1 and CDR2: MNHGY, SVAAGI. V was clipped by 6 bases and J by 3 bases, with 6 bases between them. CDR3 nucleotide sequence: TGTGCCAGCAGCCTCAACTACGAGCAGTACGTC. Its protein product is CASSLNYEQYV.

This chain joins TRBV28 and TRBJ2-3; D call uncertain. Between the trimmed V and J ends, which lost 1 base and 2 bases, there was a span of 10 bases. The CDR3 is 15 amino acids. Germline V gives CDR1 MDHEN, CDR2 SYDVKM. The CDR3 region is CASSLFLQNTDTQYF. CDR3 sequence (DNA): TGTGCCAGCAGTTTATTTTTGCAGAACACAGATACGCAGTATTTT.

The genes are TRBV13 and TRBJ2-1; a weak D match, TRBD2 (6 bases). This CDR3 is built from 16 residues. V was shortened by 4 bases and J by 6 bases, with 19 bases between the two germline ends. Germline V lookup: CDR1 PRHDT, CDR2 FYEKMQ (reference sequence). The CDR3 nucleotides read TGTGCCAGCAGCTCCCGGGGAGGACTTGGGGGCAATGAGCAGTTCTTC. Translating gives CASSSRGGLGGNEQFF.

The rearrangement links TRBV11-2 to TRBJ2-4, with TRBD1 matching over 7 bases. From germline, CDR1 is SGHAT and CDR2 FQNNGV. Trimming removed 5 bases from V and 2 bases from J; junction bases left unmatched: 12. The CDR3 is 17 amino acids. CDR3 protein: CASSGGRQGVTKNIQYF. The CDR3 bases are TGTGCCAGCAGCGGGGGCCGCCAGGGGGTAACCAAAAACATTCAGTACTTC.

A note on this clone: One junction end disagrees with the germline gene, perhaps due to a read error. The gene calls are TRBV7-7 and TRBJ2-7, with 8 bases aligning to TRBD2. In germline, CDR1 is SSHAT, CDR2 FNYEAQ (reference sequence). The CDR3 runs 14 residues. The CDR3 is CASSSAGTSHEQYF. CDR3 nucleotides: TGTGCTAGCAGCTCTGCCGGGACTAGTCACGAGCAGTACTTC.

The chain joins TRBV2 to TRBJ1-5, with TRBD1 matching over 7 bases. The trim removed 7 bases at V and 3 bases at J, leaving 6 bases unmatched. The CDR3 is 14 amino acids. Per germline, CDR1 SNHLY and CDR2 FYNNEI. As DNA, the CDR3 is TGTGCCAGCAAGGAGACAGGGCTCAATCAGCCCCAGCATTTT. Amino acid sequence: CASKETGLNQPQHF.

This clone was seen more than once but under ten times. The chain has TRBV28 and TRBJ1-2, with no clear D. The V and J ends lost 3 bases and 5 bases respectively, with 10 bases between them. Germline V gene data show CDR1 as MDHEN and CDR2 as SYDVKM. The CDR3 totals 13 residues. This CDR3 is CASSLIASYGYTF. The CDR3 DNA is TGTGCCAGCAGTTTGATCGCGAGTTATGGCTACACCTTC.

This clone was found once. The V and J genes are TRBV4-1 and TRBJ1-5; no clear D. Between the trimmed V and J ends, which lost 1 base and 6 bases, there was a span of 7 bases. Germline loops: CDR1 MGHRA, CDR2 YSYEKL. The CDR3 is made up of 13 amino acids. CDR3 in DNA: TGCGCCAGCAGCCAAGTGGGGAGTCAGCCCCAGCATTTT. This translates into CASSQVGSQPQHF.

V and J are TRBV30 and TRBJ1-1, with a weak D call TRBD1 (5 bases). CDR1 and CDR2 (germline): GTSNPN, SVGIG (reference sequence). The CDR3 loop spans 16 amino acids. The V and J ends lost 1 base and 4 bases respectively, with 19 bases between them. The CDR3 loop reads CAWSDDMERGSTEAFF. In DNA form, the CDR3 reads TGTGCCTGGAGTGACGATATGGAGCGGGGGAGCACTGAAGCTTTCTTT.

The chain combines TRBV7-9 with TRBJ1-5; D remains unclear. With 5 bases removed from V and 3 bases from J, the gap between germline ends came to 5 bases. The CDR3 extends over 12 amino acids. The germline CDR1 and CDR2 sequences are SEHNR and FQNEAQ (reference sequence). CDR3 amino acids: CASSTFNQPQHF. CDR3 sequence (DNA): TGTGCCAGCAGCACATTCAATCAGCCCCAGCATTTT.